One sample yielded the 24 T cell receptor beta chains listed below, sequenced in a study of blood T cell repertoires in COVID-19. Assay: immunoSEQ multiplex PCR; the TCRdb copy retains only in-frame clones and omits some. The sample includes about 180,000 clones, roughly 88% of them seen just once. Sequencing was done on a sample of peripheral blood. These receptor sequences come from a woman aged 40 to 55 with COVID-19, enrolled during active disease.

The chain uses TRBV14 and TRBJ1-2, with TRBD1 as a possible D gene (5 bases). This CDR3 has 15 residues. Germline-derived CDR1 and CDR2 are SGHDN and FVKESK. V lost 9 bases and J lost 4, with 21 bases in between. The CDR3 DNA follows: TGTGCCAGAGCAACGCCCCTTGGGGCCTCCTATGGCTACACCTTC. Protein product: CARATPLGASYGYTF.

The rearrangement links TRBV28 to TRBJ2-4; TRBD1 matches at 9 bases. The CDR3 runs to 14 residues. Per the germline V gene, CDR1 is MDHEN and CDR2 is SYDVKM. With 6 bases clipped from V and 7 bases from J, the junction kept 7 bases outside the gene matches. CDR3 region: CASRGGQGANIQYF. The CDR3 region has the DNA TGTGCCAGCAGGGGGGGACAGGGCGCCAACATTCAGTACTTC.

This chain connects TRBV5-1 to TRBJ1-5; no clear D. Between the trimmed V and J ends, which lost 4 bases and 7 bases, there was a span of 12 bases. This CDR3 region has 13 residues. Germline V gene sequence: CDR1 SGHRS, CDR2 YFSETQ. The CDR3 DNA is TGCGCCAGCAGCGAAGGAGGGCGGCAGCCCCAGCATTTT. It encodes CASSEGGRQPQHF.

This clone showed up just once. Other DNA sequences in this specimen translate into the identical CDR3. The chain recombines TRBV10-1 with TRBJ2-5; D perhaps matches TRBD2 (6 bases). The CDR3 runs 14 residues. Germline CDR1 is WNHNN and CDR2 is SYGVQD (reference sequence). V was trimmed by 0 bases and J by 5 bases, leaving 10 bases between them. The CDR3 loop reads CASSESGRRETQYF. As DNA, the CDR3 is TGCGCCAGCAGTGAGTCAGGGAGGCGCGAGACCCAGTACTTC.

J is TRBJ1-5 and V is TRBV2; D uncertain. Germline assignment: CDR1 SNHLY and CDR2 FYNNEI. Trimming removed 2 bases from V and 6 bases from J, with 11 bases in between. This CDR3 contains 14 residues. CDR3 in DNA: TGTGCCAGCAGTGAATTGGGGAGGACTCAGCCCCAGCATTTT. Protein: CASSELGRTQPQHF.

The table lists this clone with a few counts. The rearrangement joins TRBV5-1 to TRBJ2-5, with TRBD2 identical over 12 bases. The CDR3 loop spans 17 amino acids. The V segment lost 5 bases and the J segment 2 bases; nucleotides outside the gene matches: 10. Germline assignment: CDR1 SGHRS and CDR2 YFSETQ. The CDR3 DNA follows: TGCGCCAGCAGTCGCGGACTAGCGGGGACATCTCAAGAGACCCAGTACTTC. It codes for CASSRGLAGTSQETQYF.

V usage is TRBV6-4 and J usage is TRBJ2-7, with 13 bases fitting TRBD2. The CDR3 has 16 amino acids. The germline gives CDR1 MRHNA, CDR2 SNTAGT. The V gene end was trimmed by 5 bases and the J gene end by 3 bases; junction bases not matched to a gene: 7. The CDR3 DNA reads TGTGCCAGCAGTCGTGAGGGACTAGCGGGACGCTACGAGCAGTACTTC. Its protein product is CASSREGLAGRYEQYF.

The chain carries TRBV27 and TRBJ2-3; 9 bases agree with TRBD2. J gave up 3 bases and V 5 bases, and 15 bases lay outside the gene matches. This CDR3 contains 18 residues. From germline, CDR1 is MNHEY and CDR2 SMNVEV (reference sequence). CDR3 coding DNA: TGTGCCAGCAGTATCGCGGTAGCGGGGGCCCCAGCAACAGATACGCAGTATTTT. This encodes CASSIAVAGAPATDTQYF.

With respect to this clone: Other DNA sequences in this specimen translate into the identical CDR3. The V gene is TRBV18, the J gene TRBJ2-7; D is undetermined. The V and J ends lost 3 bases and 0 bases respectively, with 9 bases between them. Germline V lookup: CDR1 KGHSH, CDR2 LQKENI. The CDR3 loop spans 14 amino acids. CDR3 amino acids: CASSPRSFSYEQYF. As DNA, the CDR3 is TGTGCCAGCTCACCCCGGTCCTTCTCCTACGAGCAGTACTTC.

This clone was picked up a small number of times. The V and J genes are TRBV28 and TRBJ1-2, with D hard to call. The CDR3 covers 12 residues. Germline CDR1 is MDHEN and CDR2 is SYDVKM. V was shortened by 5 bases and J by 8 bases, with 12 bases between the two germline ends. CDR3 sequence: CASSREGGGYTF. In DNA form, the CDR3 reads TGTGCCAGCAGTCGAGAGGGAGGAGGCTACACCTTC.

CDR3 nucleotides: TGTGCCAGCAGCCGGACTAGCGGGGGGGAAGAGCAGTACTTC. Translation: CASSRTSGGEEQYF. The rearrangement uses TRBV6-5 and TRBJ2-7; 15 bases fit TRBD2. This CDR3 is 14 amino acids long. Germline V lookup: CDR1 MNHEY, CDR2 SVGAGI. Losses at the gene ends were 6 bases for V and 7 bases for J; bases not matched to a gene: 4.

For the CDR3, the DNA is TGCGCCAGCAGCTTGGCCTCGACTAGCGGGGGGCTCTACGAGCAGTACTTC. It translates to CASSLASTSGGLYEQYF. This rearrangement joins TRBV5-1 to TRBJ2-7; 13 bases align to TRBD2. The CDR3 consists of 17 residues. The V segment lost 0 bases and the J segment 3 bases; nucleotides outside the gene matches: 6. Germline V lookup: CDR1 SGHRS, CDR2 YFSETQ.

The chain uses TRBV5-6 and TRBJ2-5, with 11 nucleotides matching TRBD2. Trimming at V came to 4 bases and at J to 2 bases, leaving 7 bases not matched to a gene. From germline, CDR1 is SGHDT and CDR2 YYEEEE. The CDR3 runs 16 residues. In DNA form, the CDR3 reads TGTGCCAGCAGCCTTACTAGCGGGGGACAACAAGAGACCCAGTACTTC. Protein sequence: CASSLTSGGQQETQYF.

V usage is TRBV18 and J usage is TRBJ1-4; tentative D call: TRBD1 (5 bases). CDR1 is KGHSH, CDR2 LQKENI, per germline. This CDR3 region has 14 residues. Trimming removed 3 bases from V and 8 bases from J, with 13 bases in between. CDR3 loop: CASSPFRAEEKLFF. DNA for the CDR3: TGTGCCAGCTCACCGTTCAGGGCAGAAGAAAAACTGTTTTTT. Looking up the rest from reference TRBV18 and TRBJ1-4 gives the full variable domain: NAGVMQNPRHLVRRRGQEARLRCSPMKGHSHVYWYRQLPEEGLKFMVYLQKENIIDESGMPKERFSAEFPKEGPSILRIQQVVRGDSAAYFCASSPFRAEEKLFFGSGTQLSVL.

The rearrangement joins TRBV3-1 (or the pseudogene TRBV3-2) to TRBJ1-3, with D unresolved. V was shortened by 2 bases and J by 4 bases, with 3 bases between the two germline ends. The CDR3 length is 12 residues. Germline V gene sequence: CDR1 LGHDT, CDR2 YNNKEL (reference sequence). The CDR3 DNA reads TGTGCCAGCAGCCAACTGGGAAACACCATATATTTT. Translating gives CASSQLGNTIYF.

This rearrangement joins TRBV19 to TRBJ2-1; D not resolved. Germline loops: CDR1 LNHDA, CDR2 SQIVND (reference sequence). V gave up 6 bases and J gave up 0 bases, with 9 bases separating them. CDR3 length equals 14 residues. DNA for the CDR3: TGTGCCAGTAGGTCTCTGAGCTCCTACAATGAGCAGTTCTTC. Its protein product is CASRSLSSYNEQFF.

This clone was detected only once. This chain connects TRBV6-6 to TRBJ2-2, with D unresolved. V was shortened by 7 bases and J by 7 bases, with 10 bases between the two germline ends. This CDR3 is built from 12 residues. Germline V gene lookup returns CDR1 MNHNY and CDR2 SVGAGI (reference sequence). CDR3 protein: CASNGGGGELFF. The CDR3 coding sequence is TGTGCCAGCAACGGTGGTGGCGGGGAGCTGTTTTTT.

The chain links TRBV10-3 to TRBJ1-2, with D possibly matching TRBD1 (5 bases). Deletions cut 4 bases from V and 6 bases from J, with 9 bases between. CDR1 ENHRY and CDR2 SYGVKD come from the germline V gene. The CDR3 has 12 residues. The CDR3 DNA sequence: TGTGCCATCAGTGGAACAGGCGATGGCTACACCTTC. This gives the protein CAISGTGDGYTF.

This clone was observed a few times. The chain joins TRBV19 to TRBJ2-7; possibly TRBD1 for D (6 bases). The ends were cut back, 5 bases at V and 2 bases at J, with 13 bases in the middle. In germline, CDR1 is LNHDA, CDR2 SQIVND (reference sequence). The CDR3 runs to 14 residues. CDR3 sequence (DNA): TGTGCCAGTAGTCCGGCAGGGGAGACCTACGAGCAGTACTTC. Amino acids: CASSPAGETYEQYF.

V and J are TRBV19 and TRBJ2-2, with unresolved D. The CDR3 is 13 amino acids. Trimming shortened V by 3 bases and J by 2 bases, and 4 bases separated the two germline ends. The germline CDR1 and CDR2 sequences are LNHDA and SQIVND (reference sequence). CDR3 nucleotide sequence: TGTGCCAGTAGTATCATTAACACCGGGGAGCTGTTTTTT. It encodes CASSIINTGELFF.

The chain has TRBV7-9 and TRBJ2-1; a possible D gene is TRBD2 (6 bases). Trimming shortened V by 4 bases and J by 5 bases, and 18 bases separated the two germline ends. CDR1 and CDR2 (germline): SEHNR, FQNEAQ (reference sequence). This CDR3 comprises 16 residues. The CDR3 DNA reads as TGTGCCAGCAGCTCCCCGGGACTTCGCGCCAACAATGAGCAGTTCTTC. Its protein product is CASSSPGLRANNEQFF.

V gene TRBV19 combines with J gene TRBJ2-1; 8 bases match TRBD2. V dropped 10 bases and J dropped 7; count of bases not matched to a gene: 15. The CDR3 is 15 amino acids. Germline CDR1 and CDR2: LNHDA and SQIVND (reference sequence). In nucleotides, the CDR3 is TGTGCCACCAACAGCGCGGGAGGACACCTTAATGAGCAGTTCTTC. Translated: CATNSAGGHLNEQFF.

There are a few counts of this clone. The CDR3 DNA follows: TGTGCCAGCAGTCCCCGGGGGGCGGGACACTACGAGCAGTACTTC. Its protein is CASSPRGAGHYEQYF. V and J are TRBV28 and TRBJ2-7; D possibly corresponds to TRBD2 (7 bases). This CDR3 spans 15 amino acids. V was shortened by 5 bases and J by 3 bases, with 17 bases between the two germline ends. CDR1 and CDR2 (germline): MDHEN, SYDVKM.

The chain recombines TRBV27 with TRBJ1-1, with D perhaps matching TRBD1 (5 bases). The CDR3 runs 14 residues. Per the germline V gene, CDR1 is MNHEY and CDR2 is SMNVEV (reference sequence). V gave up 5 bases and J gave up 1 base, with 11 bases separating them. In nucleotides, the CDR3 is TGTGCCAGCAGTCCAGGGTTGAGGAACACTGAAGCTTTCTTT. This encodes CASSPGLRNTEAFF.